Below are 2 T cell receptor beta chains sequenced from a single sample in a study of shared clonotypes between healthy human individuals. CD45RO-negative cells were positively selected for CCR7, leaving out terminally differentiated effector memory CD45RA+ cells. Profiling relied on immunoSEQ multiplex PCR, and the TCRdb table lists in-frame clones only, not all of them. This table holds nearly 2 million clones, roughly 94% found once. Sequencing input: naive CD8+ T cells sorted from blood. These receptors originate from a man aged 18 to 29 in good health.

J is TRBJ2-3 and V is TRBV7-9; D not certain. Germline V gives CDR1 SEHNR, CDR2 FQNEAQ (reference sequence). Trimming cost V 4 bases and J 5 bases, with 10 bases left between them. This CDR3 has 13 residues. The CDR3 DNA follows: TGTGCCAGCAGCTATCCAGTAAAAGATACGCAGTATTTT. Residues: CASSYPVKDTQYF.

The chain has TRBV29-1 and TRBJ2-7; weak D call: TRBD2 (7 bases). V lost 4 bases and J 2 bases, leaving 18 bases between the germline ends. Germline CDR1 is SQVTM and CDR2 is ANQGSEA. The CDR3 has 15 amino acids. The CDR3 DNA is TGCAGCGTTGTGGGGGGGGCCAACGCGCCCTACGAGCAGTACTTC. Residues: CSVVGGANAPYEQYF.